The rows below give T cell receptor beta chains drawn from one sample of a study of breast tumors, draining lymph nodes, adjacent tissues. TCRdb recomputed calls from the multiplex PCR reads with MiXCR, one row per CDR3 protein. The sample has 84,000 or so distinct CDR3 sequences, about 27% seen once. Sequencing was done on a sample of axillary lymph node tissue. The receptors shown here come from a female donor with breast cancer. Some clones in this sample may be carry-over from other donors' samples. CDR3s include the opening cysteine and the closing phenylalanine or tryptophan. Each record gives: CDR3 protein, CDR3 DNA, D gene, V gene, J gene, clone size. The D gene is left open where the match is weak. Not all rows give a size; the values are once, few, many and, for expanded clones, a class.

CDR3 protein: CACRGLTAEQYF
CDR3 DNA: TGTGCCTGCAGGGGCCTGACGGCCGAGCAGTACTTC
D gene: .
V gene: TRBV6-1
J gene: TRBJ2-7
clone size: many

CDR3 protein: CASSVAPRGWGYTF
CDR3 DNA: TGTGCCAGCAGCGTAGCTCCTCGGGGTTGGGGCTACACCTTC
D gene: .
V gene: TRBV9
J gene: TRBJ1-2
clone size: many

CDR3 protein: CASSPRGQAEAFF
CDR3 DNA: TGTGCCAGCTCACCCCGCGGACAGGCCGAAGCTTTCTTT
D gene: TRBD1
V gene: TRBV18
J gene: TRBJ1-1
clone size: .

CDR3 protein: CASSARTDLNTEAFF
CDR3 DNA: TGTGCCAGCAGCGCCCGGACAGACCTAAACACTGAAGCTTTCTTT
D gene: .
V gene: TRBV9
J gene: TRBJ1-1
clone size: many

CDR3 protein: CASSLNRALKGYTF
CDR3 DNA: TGTGCCAGCAGCTTGAACAGGGCGTTGAAAGGCTACACCTTC
D gene: .
V gene: TRBV11-3
J gene: TRBJ1-2
clone size: many

CDR3 protein: CASSDDWGRGRAGNTIYF
CDR3 DNA: TGTGCCAGCAGTGACGATTGGGGCAGGGGGCGTGCTGGAAACACCATATATTTT
D gene: TRBD1
V gene: TRBV6-4
J gene: TRBJ1-3
clone size: many

CDR3 protein: CASSARGVSSSYEQYF
CDR3 DNA: TGTGCCAGCAGTGCTAGAGGGGTTTCTAGCTCCTACGAGCAGTACTTC
D gene: .
V gene: TRBV25-1
J gene: TRBJ2-7
clone size: .

CDR3 protein: CASSPGGSYEQYF
CDR3 DNA: TGTGCCAGCAGCCCAGGGGGCTCCTACGAGCAGTACTTC
D gene: TRBD1
V gene: TRBV6-6
J gene: TRBJ2-7
clone size: many

CDR3 protein: CASSPVRTHQETQYF
CDR3 DNA: TGTGCCAGCTCACCGGTTCGGACCCACCAAGAGACCCAGTACTTC
D gene: .
V gene: TRBV18
J gene: TRBJ2-5
clone size: many

CDR3 protein: CASSFDRAGNTIYF
CDR3 DNA: TGCGCCAGCAGCTTTGACAGGGCTGGAAACACCATATATTTT
D gene: TRBD1
V gene: TRBV5-1
J gene: TRBJ1-3
clone size: many

CDR3 protein: CASSLSDNSYEQYF
CDR3 DNA: TGTGCCAGCAGTTTATCGGACAACTCCTACGAGCAGTACTTC
D gene: .
V gene: TRBV27
J gene: TRBJ2-7
clone size: many

CDR3 protein: CSANSGANVLTF
CDR3 DNA: TGCAGCGCGAACTCTGGGGCCAACGTCCTGACTTTC
D gene: .
V gene: TRBV20-1
J gene: TRBJ2-6
clone size: many

CDR3 protein: CASSPRGATDTQYF
CDR3 DNA: TGTGCCAGTAGTCCCCGGGGGGCCACAGATACGCAGTATTTT
D gene: .
V gene: TRBV19
J gene: TRBJ2-3
clone size: many

CDR3 protein: CASGWDETQYF
CDR3 DNA: TGTGCCAGCGGATGGGATGAGACCCAGTACTTC
D gene: .
V gene: TRBV2
J gene: TRBJ2-5
clone size: many

CDR3 protein: CASSLISLLGGEQFF
CDR3 DNA: TGTGCCAGCAGTTTAATCTCTTTACTTGGAGGTGAGCAGTTCTTC
D gene: .
V gene: TRBV27
J gene: TRBJ2-1
clone size: many

CDR3 protein: CASGHVGGVGADTQYF
CDR3 DNA: TGTGCCAGCGGTCACGTGGGCGGGGTAGGTGCAGATACGCAGTATTTT
D gene: .
V gene: TRBV6-2/TRBV6-3
J gene: TRBJ2-3
clone size: .

CDR3 protein: CGARGGLAGSYGQYF
CDR3 DNA: TGCGGTGCTAGGGGGGGACTAGCGGGATCCTACGGGCAGTACTTC
D gene: TRBD2
V gene: TRBV20-1
J gene: TRBJ2-7
clone size: .